Shown below are 18 T cell receptor beta chains from a single sample sequenced in a study of cytomegalovirus exposure and HLA in healthy donors. The PCR contained 60 Vbeta and 13 Jbeta primers. Assay: immunoSEQ multiplex PCR; the TCRdb copy retains only in-frame clones and omits some. The sample has fewer than 60,000 clones; about 70% are singletons. The sample was PBMCs. Receptors originate from a woman between 45 and 60 years old in good health and CMV-seropositive.

This chain links TRBV7-9 with TRBJ1-3; a weak D match, TRBD1 (5 bases). Germline CDR1 reads SEHNR; CDR2 reads FQNEAQ (reference sequence). V was pared by 5 bases and J by 0 bases, with 11 bases between. This CDR3 has 15 residues. This chain's CDR3 is CASSRQSHSGNTIYF. In nucleotides, the CDR3 is TGTGCCAGCAGCCGACAGAGCCACTCTGGAAACACCATATATTTT.

The chain couples TRBV4-1 to TRBJ2-5; 9 positions match TRBD2. The tail of the sequence fits TRBJ2-7 better, so the J call may be wrong. Germline V gene lookup returns CDR1 MGHRA and CDR2 YSYEKL. This CDR3 has 14 amino acids. DNA of the CDR3: TGCGCCAGCAGCGAGGGACTAGCTGGGTACGAGCAGTACTTC. It encodes CASSEGLAGYEQYF.

The genes are TRBV7-2 and TRBJ2-7, with D possibly matching TRBD1 (6 bases). The CDR3 runs to 14 residues. Germline V gene sequence: CDR1 SGHTA, CDR2 FQGNSA. Trimming shortened V by 5 bases and J by 5 bases, and 16 bases separated the two germline ends. The CDR3 loop is CASSPQGHLNEQYF. The CDR3 nucleotides are TGTGCCAGCAGCCCACAGGGACATTTGAACGAGCAGTACTTC.

This chain connects TRBV11-2 to TRBJ1-1, with D unresolved. In germline, CDR1 is SGHAT, CDR2 FQNNGV. This CDR3 contains 13 residues. Trimming left V 5 bases short and J 5 bases short, with 12 bases between. CDR3 region: CASSVGIGTEAFF. The DNA for the CDR3 is TGTGCCAGCAGCGTCGGGATTGGGACTGAAGCTTTCTTT.

V gene TRBV5-1 combines with J gene TRBJ2-5, with 8 bases identical to TRBD1. Germline V gives CDR1 SGHRS, CDR2 YFSETQ. The J segment lost 2 bases and the V segment lost 4 bases, leaving 7 bases of the junction unmatched. The CDR3 contains 15 residues. CDR3 protein: CASSRGQATQETQYF. DNA of the CDR3: TGCGCCAGCAGCAGGGGACAGGCTACTCAAGAGACCCAGTACTTC.

V and J are TRBV15 and TRBJ2-1; perhaps TRBD2 as D (6 bases). The ends were cut back, 0 bases at V and 7 bases at J, with 10 bases in the middle. Germline CDR1 and CDR2: LNHNV and YYDKDF (reference sequence). This CDR3 has 14 amino acids. CDR3: CATSREPGGNEQFF. The CDR3 coding sequence is TGTGCCACCAGCAGAGAACCTGGGGGGAATGAGCAGTTCTTC.

This clone turned up a few times. This rearrangement joins TRBV29-1 to TRBJ1-2; no clear D. The ends were cut back, 4 bases at V and 0 bases at J, with 15 bases in the middle. The CDR3 has 15 residues. The germline gives CDR1 SQVTM, CDR2 ANQGSEA. The CDR3 DNA sequence: TGCAGCGTTGGGAGACGGCATACGACTAACTATGGCTACACCTTC. This translates into CSVGRRHTTNYGYTF. The variable domain in full, with the rest retrieved from reference TRBV29-1 and TRBJ1-2, is SAVISQKPSRDICQRGTSLTIQCQVDSQVTMMFWYRQQPGQSLTLIATANQGSEATYESGFVIDKFPISRPNLTFSTLTVSNMSPEDSSIYLCSVGRRHTTNYGYTFGSGTRLTVV.

This clone has only one observation. V gene TRBV2 combines with J gene TRBJ1-1; TRBD1 aligns across 8 bases. Germline CDR1 reads SNHLY; CDR2 reads FYNNEI. There are 14 residues in the CDR3. Germline trimming cut 4 bases from V and 5 bases from J; bases unmatched to any gene: 6. In nucleotides, the CDR3 is TGTGCCAGCAGTGCAGGGGGCGCGAAGACTGAAGCTTTCTTT. Translation gives CASSAGGAKTEAFF.

This clone was seen a few times. V and J are TRBV27 and TRBJ2-5; 7 bases are a match to TRBD2. The CDR3 spans 14 residues. Germline V lookup: CDR1 MNHEY, CDR2 SMNVEV (reference sequence). With 4 bases clipped from V and 4 bases from J, the junction kept 6 bases outside the gene matches. In DNA, the CDR3 is TGTGCCAGCAGTTCCCATTCGGGAGGAGAGACCCAGTACTTC. It encodes CASSSHSGGETQYF.

The V gene is TRBV10-2, the J gene TRBJ2-7; 9 nucleotides match TRBD2. Germline-derived CDR1 and CDR2 are WSHSY and SAAADI. The CDR3 contains 14 residues. V dropped 6 bases and J dropped 7; count of bases not matched to a gene: 10. CDR3 in amino acids: CASRAAGGPSEQYF. Here the CDR3 DNA reads TGCGCCAGCAGGGCGGCGGGGGGGCCGTCGGAGCAGTACTTC.

V gene TRBV4-3 combines with J gene TRBJ1-1, with 8 positions matching TRBD1. V was clipped by 5 bases and J by 4 bases; unmatched bases: 15. The CDR3 covers 17 residues. The germline gives CDR1 LGHNA, CDR2 YSLEER. CDR3 residues: CASSELTGVGLGTEAFF. The CDR3 DNA reads as TGCGCCAGCAGCGAACTGACAGGGGTTGGTCTAGGCACTGAAGCTTTCTTT.

CDR3 DNA: TGTGCCAGCAGCTCCACACGATACCGGACAATCGGCTACACCTTC. It codes for CASSSTRYRTIGYTF. This sequence joins TRBV7-9 and TRBJ1-2; D is possibly TRBD1 (5 bases). Trimming pared 4 bases from V and 8 bases from J, leaving 20 bases between. Germline V gene data show CDR1 as SEHNR and CDR2 as FQNEAQ (reference sequence). CDR3 length: 15 residues.

The CDR3 loop is CAIRTSSGNEQFF. CDR3 DNA sequence: TGTGCCATCAGGACTAGCTCTGGCAATGAGCAGTTCTTC. The J gene is TRBJ2-1, the V gene TRBV10-3; the match to TRBD2 covers 7 bases. V was pared by 6 bases and J by 6 bases, with 5 bases of the junction left unmatched. The germline V gene encodes CDR1 ENHRY and CDR2 SYGVKD. This CDR3 spans 13 amino acids.

The rearrangement uses TRBV18 and TRBJ2-5; 7 nucleotides match TRBD1. CDR3 size: 14 residues. Germline-derived CDR1 and CDR2 are KGHSH and LQKENI. V shed 2 bases and J 9 bases; nucleotides not matched to a gene: 9. In DNA form, the CDR3 reads TGTGCCAGCTCACCAATAGGACAGGATCAGTCCCAGTACTTC. It codes for CASSPIGQDQSQYF.

The J gene is TRBJ1-5, the V gene TRBV2; the match to TRBD1 covers 9 bases. The CDR3 is made up of 15 amino acids. With V trimmed by 6 bases and J by 6 bases, 9 bases remained unmatched. CDR1 and CDR2 from the germline V gene are SNHLY and FYNNEI. The CDR3 nucleotides are TGTGCCAGCAGGGGGACAGGGTCAGGGATTCAGCCCCAGCATTTT. As protein: CASRGTGSGIQPQHF.

This chain links TRBV7-9 with TRBJ2-1; D not resolved. The CDR3 loop spans 14 amino acids. The germline gives CDR1 SEHNR, CDR2 FQNEAQ (reference sequence). Trimming removed 3 bases at V and 5 bases at J, with 11 bases between. CDR3 DNA sequence: TGTGCCAGCAGCTTCTATCCCGATGACAATGAGCAGTTCTTC. This translates into CASSFYPDDNEQFF.

This sequence joins TRBV7-3 and TRBJ2-1; D is possibly TRBD2 (5 bases). The length of the CDR3 is 13 residues. The V and J ends lost 2 bases and 6 bases respectively, with 8 bases between them. Germline V gene lookup returns CDR1 SGHTA and CDR2 FQGTGA. The CDR3 coding sequence is TGTGCCAGCAGCTTAGAGGGAATCAATGAGCAGTTCTTC. Protein product: CASSLEGINEQFF.

The chain joins TRBV9 to TRBJ2-4; 10 bases align to TRBD1. The germline gives CDR1 SGDLS, CDR2 YYNGEE. CDR3 size: 16 residues. Germline trimming cut 0 bases from V and 4 bases from J; bases unmatched to any gene: 4. The CDR3 nucleotides read TGTGCCAGCAGCGTAGCGGGGGACAGGGGAAAAAACATTCAGTACTTC. It translates to CASSVAGDRGKNIQYF.